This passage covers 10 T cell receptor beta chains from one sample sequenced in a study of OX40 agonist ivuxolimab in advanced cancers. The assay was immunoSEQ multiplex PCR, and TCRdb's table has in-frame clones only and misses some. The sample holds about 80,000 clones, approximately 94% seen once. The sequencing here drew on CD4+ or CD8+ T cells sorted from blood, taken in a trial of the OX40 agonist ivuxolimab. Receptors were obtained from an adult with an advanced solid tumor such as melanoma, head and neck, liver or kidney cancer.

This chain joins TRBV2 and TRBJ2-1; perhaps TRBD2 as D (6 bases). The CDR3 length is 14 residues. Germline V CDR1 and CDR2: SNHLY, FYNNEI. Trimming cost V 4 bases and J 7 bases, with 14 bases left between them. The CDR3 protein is CASSGQGRWNEQFF. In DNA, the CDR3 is TGTGCCAGCAGTGGTCAAGGGAGGTGGAATGAGCAGTTCTTC. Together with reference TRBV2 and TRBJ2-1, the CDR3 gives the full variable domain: EPEVTQTPSHQVTQMGQEVILRCVPISNHLYFYWYRQILGQKVEFLVSFYNNEISEKSEIFDDQFSVERPDGSNFTLKIRSTKLEDSAMYFCASSGQGRWNEQFFGPGTRLTVL.

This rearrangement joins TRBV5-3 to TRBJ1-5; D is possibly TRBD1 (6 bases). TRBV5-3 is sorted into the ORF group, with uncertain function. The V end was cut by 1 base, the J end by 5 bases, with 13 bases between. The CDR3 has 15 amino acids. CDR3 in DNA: TGTGCCAGAAGCTTGAAGGGGGATCTGGATCAGCCCCAGCATTTT. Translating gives CARSLKGDLDQPQHF.

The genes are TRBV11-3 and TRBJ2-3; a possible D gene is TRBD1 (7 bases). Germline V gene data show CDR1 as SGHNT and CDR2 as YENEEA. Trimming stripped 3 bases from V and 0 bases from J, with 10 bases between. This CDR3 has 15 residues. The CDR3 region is CASSFQGGSTDTQYF. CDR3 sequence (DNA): TGTGCCAGCAGCTTCCAGGGGGGAAGCACAGATACGCAGTATTTT.

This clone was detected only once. The CDR3 sequence: CASSPGGSGNTIYF. The CDR3 DNA is TGTGCCAGCAGTCCAGGGGGCTCTGGAAACACCATATATTTT. J is TRBJ1-3 and V is TRBV6-6; 7 positions agree with TRBD1. Germline CDR1 and CDR2: MNHNY and SVGAGI (reference sequence). Trimming took 5 bases from V and 0 from J; bases not matched to a gene: 1. The CDR3 totals 14 residues.

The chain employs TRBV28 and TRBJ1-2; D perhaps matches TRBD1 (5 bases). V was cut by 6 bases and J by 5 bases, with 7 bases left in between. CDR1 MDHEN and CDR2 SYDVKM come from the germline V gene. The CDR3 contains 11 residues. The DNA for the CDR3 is TGTGCCAGCAGCTCAGGGTATGGCTACACCTTC. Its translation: CASSSGYGYTF.

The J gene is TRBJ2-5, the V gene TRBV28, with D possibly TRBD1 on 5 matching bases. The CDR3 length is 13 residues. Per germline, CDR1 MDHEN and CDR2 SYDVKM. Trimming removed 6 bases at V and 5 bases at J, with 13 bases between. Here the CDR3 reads CASSTTGVETQYF. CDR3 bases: TGTGCCAGCAGCACCACAGGCGTGGAGACCCAGTACTTC.

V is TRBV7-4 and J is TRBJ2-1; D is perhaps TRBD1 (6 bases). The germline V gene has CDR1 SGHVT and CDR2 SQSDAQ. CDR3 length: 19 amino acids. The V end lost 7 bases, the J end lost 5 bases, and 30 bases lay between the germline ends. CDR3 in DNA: TGTGCCAGCAACCTCCCCGCGGACAGACCGGGTCCCCAACACAATGAGCAGTTCTTC. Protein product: CASNLPADRPGPQHNEQFF.

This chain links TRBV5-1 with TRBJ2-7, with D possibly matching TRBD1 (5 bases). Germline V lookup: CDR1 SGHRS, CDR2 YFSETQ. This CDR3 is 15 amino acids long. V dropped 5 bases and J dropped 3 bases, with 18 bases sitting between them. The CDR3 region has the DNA TGCGCCAGCAGTTTACAACAAACAGGACGCTACGAGCAGTACTTC. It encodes CASSLQQTGRYEQYF.

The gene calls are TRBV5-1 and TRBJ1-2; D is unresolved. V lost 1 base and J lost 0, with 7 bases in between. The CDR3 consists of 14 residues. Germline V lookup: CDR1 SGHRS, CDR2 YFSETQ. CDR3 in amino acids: CASSLRGSNYGYTF. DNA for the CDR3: TGCGCCAGCAGCTTGAGAGGGTCTAACTATGGCTACACCTTC. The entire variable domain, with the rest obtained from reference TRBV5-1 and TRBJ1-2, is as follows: KAGVTQTPRYLIKTRGQQVTLSCSPISGHRSVSWYQQTPGQGLQFLFEYFSETQRNKGNFPGRFSGRQFSNSRSEMNVSTLELGDSALYLCASSLRGSNYGYTFGSGTRLTVV.

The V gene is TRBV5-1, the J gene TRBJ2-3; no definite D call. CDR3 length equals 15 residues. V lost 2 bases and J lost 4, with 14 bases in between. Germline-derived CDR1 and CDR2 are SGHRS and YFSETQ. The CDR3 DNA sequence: TGCGCCAGCAGCTTTACGGCCGATAGAGCAGATACGCAGTATTTT. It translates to CASSFTADRADTQYF.